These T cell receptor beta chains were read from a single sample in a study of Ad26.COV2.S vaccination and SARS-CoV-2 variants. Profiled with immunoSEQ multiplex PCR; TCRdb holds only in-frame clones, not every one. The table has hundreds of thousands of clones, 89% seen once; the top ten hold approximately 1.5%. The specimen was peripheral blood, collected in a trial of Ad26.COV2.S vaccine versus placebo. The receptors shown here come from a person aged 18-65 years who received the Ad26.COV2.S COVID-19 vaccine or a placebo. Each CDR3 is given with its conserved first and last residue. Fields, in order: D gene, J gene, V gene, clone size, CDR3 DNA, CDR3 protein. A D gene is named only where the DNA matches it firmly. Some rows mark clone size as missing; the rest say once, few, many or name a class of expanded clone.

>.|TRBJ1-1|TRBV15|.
TGTGCCACCGCAGGGCAGGGGAACACTGAAGCTTTCTTT
CATAGQGNTEAFF
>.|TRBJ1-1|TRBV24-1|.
TGTGCCACCAGTGATTTCCCTGGTGGGTCTTGGGACACTGAAGCTTTCTTT
CATSDFPGGSWDTEAFF
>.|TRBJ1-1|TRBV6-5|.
TGTGCCAGCAGTTACTCAGGGAGGGCTGAAGCTTTCTTT
CASSYSGRAEAFF
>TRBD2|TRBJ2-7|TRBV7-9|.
TGTGCCAGCAGCTCACCGGGACTAGCGGGAGTCGAGCAGTACTTC
CASSSPGLAGVEQYF
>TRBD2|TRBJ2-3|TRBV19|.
TGTGCCAGTAGTTCCCCTAGCGGGAGTGCGGATACGCAGTATTTT
CASSSPSGSADTQYF
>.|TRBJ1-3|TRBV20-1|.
TGCAGTGCTAGTGGCCCCAGTGGGACTGGAAACACCATATATTTT
CSASGPSGTGNTIYF
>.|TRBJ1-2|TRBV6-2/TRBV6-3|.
TGTGCCAGCAGTTACTCAAGATATGGCTACACCTTC
CASSYSRYGYTF
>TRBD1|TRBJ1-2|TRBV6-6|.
TGTGCCAGCAGCCGAGGCGGACAGGGGGCGCGGGGCTACACCTTC
CASSRGGQGARGYTF
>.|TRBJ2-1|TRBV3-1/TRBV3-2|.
TGTGCCAGCAGCCAAGAAGTCCCGTCGGATGAGCAGTTCTTC
CASSQEVPSDEQFF
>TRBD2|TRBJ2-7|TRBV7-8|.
TGTGCCAGCAGCCCTACTAGCGGAAGCTCCTACGAGCAGTACTTC
CASSPTSGSSYEQYF
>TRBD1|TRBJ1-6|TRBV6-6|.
TGTGCCAGCAGGGTGGACAGGTTGAGTTCACCCCTCCACTTT
CASRVDRLSSPLHF
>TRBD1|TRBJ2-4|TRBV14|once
TGTGCCAGCAGCGTCAGGGGGCAAGCCAAAAACATTCAGTACTTC
CASSVRGQAKNIQYF
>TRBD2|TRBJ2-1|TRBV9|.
TGTGCCAGCAGCGTCGGGACTAGCGATACGAATGAGCAGTTCTTC
CASSVGTSDTNEQFF
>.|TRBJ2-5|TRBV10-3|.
TGTGCCATCGGTGGGCTGGGACAAGAGACCCAGTACTTC
CAIGGLGQETQYF
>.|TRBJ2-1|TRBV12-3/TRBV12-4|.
TGTGCCAGCAGTTTTCAGTACTATGAGCAGTTCTTC
CASSFQYYEQFF
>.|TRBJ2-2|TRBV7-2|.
TGTGCCAGCAGCTTAGTAGGGGAGCTGTTTTTT
CASSLVGELFF
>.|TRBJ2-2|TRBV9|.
TGTGCCAGCAGCCCTCGAGTGGTGGGGACCGGGGAGCTGTTTTTT
CASSPRVVGTGELFF
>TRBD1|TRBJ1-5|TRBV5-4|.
TGTGCCAGCAGCTTAGGGACAGGCGCAGATCAGCCCCAGCATTTT
CASSLGTGADQPQHF
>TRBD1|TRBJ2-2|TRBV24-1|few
TGTGCCACCAGTGACACAGGGGGGCCGAACACCGGGGAGCTGTTTTTT
CATSDTGGPNTGELFF
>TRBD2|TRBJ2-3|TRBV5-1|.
TGCGCCAGCAGCTCTGGTGGCGGGAGGGGCACAGATACGCAGTATTTT
CASSSGGGRGTDTQYF
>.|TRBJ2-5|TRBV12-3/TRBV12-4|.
TGTGCCAGCAGTTTTGCACAGGCCGAGACCCAGTACTTC
CASSFAQAETQYF
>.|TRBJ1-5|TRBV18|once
TGTGCCAGCTCAATGACGGCCGGCGCGAATCAGCCCCAGCATTTT
CASSMTAGANQPQHF
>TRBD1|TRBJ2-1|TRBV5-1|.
TGCGCCAGCAGCTTGGTAGGGACAGGCTACAATGAGCAGTTCTTC
CASSLVGTGYNEQFF
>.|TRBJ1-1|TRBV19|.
TGTGCCAGTAGTTTTCTCACGGGTTGGAACACTGAAGCTTTCTTT
CASSFLTGWNTEAFF
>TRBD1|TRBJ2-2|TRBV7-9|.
TGTGCCAGCAGCTTTCATCCGGGACAGGGGACCGGGGAGCTGTTTTTT
CASSFHPGQGTGELFF
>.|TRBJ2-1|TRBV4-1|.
TGCGCCAGCAGCCAAGATAAGGGGGGGATATACAATGAGCAGTTCTTC
CASSQDKGGIYNEQFF
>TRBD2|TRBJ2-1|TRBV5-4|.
TGTGCCGGTACTTATGGCGGGAGTGCCTACAATGAGCAGTTCTTC
CAGTYGGSAYNEQFF
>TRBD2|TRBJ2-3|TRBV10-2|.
TGCGCCAGCAGTGAGTGGACGGGAGGCGAAACAGATACGCAGTATTTT
CASSEWTGGETDTQYF
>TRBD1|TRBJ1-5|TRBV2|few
TGTGCCATCGGGGGGGACAGCAATAGCAATCAGCCCCAGCATTTT
CAIGGDSNSNQPQHF
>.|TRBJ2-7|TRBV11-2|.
TGTGCCAGCACCCCAACGAGCAGCTACGAGCAGTACTTC
CASTPTSSYEQYF
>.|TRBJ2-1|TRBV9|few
TGTGCCAGCAGCGTAGGTGAGAGCCCTCATGGGCAGTTCTTC
CASSVGESPHGQFF
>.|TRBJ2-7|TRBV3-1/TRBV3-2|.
TGTGCCAGCAGCCAAGGAGTTTTTGGGGAGCAGTACTTC
CASSQGVFGEQYF
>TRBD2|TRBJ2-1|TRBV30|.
TGTGCCTGGAGTCCGACTAGCGGGTCGTACAATGAGCAGTTCTTC
CAWSPTSGSYNEQFF
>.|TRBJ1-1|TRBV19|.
TGTGCCAGTAGTATAGTAGTTTCGGGTTCCACTGAAGCTTTCTTT
CASSIVVSGSTEAFF
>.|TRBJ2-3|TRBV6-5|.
TGTGTCACAAGTCGACTAGGGGACAGCACAGATACGCAGTATTTT
CVTSRLGDSTDTQYF
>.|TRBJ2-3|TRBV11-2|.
TGTGCCAGCAGCTTTTGGGCAGGGACGCAGTATTTT
CASSFWAGTQYF
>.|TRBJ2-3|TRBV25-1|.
TGTGCCAGCAGTGAATCCCGGTCCCCTAGTGCAGATACGCAGTATTTT
CASSESRSPSADTQYF
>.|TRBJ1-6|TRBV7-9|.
TGTGCCACCCAAGGGGCACTTCATAATTCACCCCTCCACTTT
CATQGALHNSPLHF
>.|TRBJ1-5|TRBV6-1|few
TGTGCCAGCAGTGAAGCTGGAGGGGTCGCTCAGCCCCAGCATTTT
CASSEAGGVAQPQHF
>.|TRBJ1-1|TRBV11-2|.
TGTGCCAGCAGCCCGCGTGGTCCACCTGAAGCTTTCTTT
CASSPRGPPEAFF
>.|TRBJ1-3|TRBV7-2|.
TGTGCCAGCAGCACAAGTACACGAATGGCTGGAAACACCATATATTTT
CASSTSTRMAGNTIYF